A selection of T cell receptor beta chains follows, all from one sample in a study of neurological immune-mediated disorders. One entry per CDR3 protein results from TCRdb running MiXCR on the 5' RACE reads. This sample has more than 70,000 distinct CDR3 sequences, with 17% found just once. The sequenced sample was PBMCs. Receptors were obtained from a woman aged 40 to 50 in good health. CDR3s leave out the opening cysteine and the closing phenylalanine or tryptophan. Each record gives: V gene, J gene, D gene, CDR3 protein. A D gene is named only where the DNA matches it firmly.

>TRBV5-6|TRBJ2-6|.
ASRISLEADFSGANVLT
>TRBV20-1|TRBJ2-1|.
SPREGGGRNEQF
>TRBV18|TRBJ2-1|.
ASSQQRSYNEQF
>TRBV27|TRBJ1-5|TRBD1
ASSSGGSLIYSNQPQH
>TRBV3-1|TRBJ2-6|.
ASSSLAGANVLT
>TRBV18|TRBJ2-3|TRBD2
ASSPEAGADTQY
>TRBV18|TRBJ1-2|TRBD1
ASSPSNPGQGALGYT
>TRBV12-3/TRBV12-4|TRBJ2-3|.
ASSLAGGPQDTQY
>TRBV3-1|TRBJ1-2|.
ASSQDRRGYT
>TRBV29-1|TRBJ1-2|TRBD1
SAPTVDRRGGYT
>TRBV5-1|TRBJ2-5|TRBD2
ASSWGTSGVPQETQY
>TRBV20-1|TRBJ1-1|.
SAREPQVNTEAF
>TRBV7-2|TRBJ2-7|.
ASSPSTASYEQY
>TRBV5-1|TRBJ1-1|TRBD1
ASSDRGELTEAF
>TRBV4-1|TRBJ1-6|.
ASSQDRPNSPLH
>TRBV7-3|TRBJ2-1|TRBD2
ASSLRASGVGYNEQF
>TRBV5-1|TRBJ2-1|.
ASSQSRVNEQF
>TRBV5-1|TRBJ2-7|.
ASSLATGTLSYEQY
>TRBV5-1|TRBJ2-5|TRBD2
ASSRLAGGKETQY
>TRBV3-1|TRBJ1-1|.
ASSQEGATMNTEAF
>TRBV7-3|TRBJ2-2|.
ASSLAGPSMDTGELF
>TRBV29-1|TRBJ2-1|.
SVVSIMVEINSEQF
>TRBV9|TRBJ2-1|.
ASSPRTAQYNEQF
>TRBV20-1|TRBJ1-1|.
SASPPEWARRGDTEAF
>TRBV10-2|TRBJ2-3|.
ASSAGWGAATDTQY
>TRBV7-9|TRBJ2-3|.
ASSGWQQQTDTQY
>TRBV19|TRBJ2-5|.
ASSMTALQETQY